This record concerns one T cell receptor (beta chain) sequence. The antigen remains undetermined. The protocol was immunoSEQ multiplex PCR, while the TCRdb copy is restricted to in-frame clones and leaves out a portion. Here the sample spans 79,000 or so clones, about 90% being singletons. This record belongs to a study of OX40 agonist ivuxolimab in advanced cancers. Study results and limitations: Certain nonresponding patients likewise had low normalized T-cell clonal expansion.

This CDR3 spans 15 amino acids. The starting material was CD4+ or CD8+ T cells sorted from blood, obtained in a trial of the OX40 agonist ivuxolimab. This sequence was found in an adult with an advanced solid tumor such as melanoma, head and neck, liver or kidney cancer. This chain joins TRBV21-1 and TRBJ2-3; TRBD1 is the table's D call, not checked against the DNA. TRBV21-1 is deemed a pseudogene. In nucleotides, the CDR3 is TGTGCCAGCAGCAGACCACAGGGGGCGGATGATACGCAGTATTTT. This sequence encodes CASSRPQGADDTQYF.